One sample yielded the 6 T cell receptor beta chains listed below, sequenced in a study of tumor and adjacent non-tumor tissue in lung cancer. The template was RNA from unsorted bulk tissue. The normal lung tissue was taken more than 3 cm from the tumor edge. The library came from three nested PCR rounds adapted from ARM-PCR protocols. Via MiXCR, TCRdb re-called the multiplex PCR reads, giving one row per CDR3 protein. The sample lists more than 35,000 distinct CDR3 sequences, roughly 60% occurring once. Sample: distant non-tumor lung tissue. Every receptor here comes from a middle-aged woman with non-small cell lung cancer.

As to this clonotype: The CDR3 end shows no conserved phenylalanine or tryptophan, and so a read error is likely. The CDR3: CTSKRNTGELFS. CDR3 sequence (DNA): TGTACCAGCAAGAGAAACACCGGGGAGCTGTTTTCT. This chain links TRBV12-3 or TRBV12-4 with TRBJ2-2; D is unclear. The CDR3 loop spans 12 amino acids.

About this clonotype itself: A clone one base away is much larger, so this may be a read error. The chain joins TRBV11-1 to TRBJ2-5, with no clear D. The CDR3 has 12 residues. Germline V lookup: CDR1 SGHAT, CDR2 FQDESV (reference sequence). In nucleotides, the CDR3 is TGTGCCAGCAGCTCAACGACCGGGTCCCACTACTTC. Translating gives CASSSTTGSHYF.

This clonotype has a count of ten or more. This chain uses TRBV28 with TRBJ2-5, with D tentatively TRBD1 (6 bases). Germline values: CDR1 MDHEN, CDR2 SYDVKM. CDR3 length: 15 amino acids. With 3 bases removed from V and 5 bases from J, the gap between germline ends came to 16 bases. Here the CDR3 reads CASSLWTPGEETQYF. The CDR3 nucleotides read TGTGCCAGCAGTTTGTGGACGCCAGGGGAGGAGACCCAGTACTTC.

With regard to this clonotype: A read error may explain this, as a much larger clone is one base away. As the CDR3 is not closed by the conserved phenylalanine or tryptophan, this likely results from a read error. V gene TRBV5-1 combines with J gene TRBJ1-1, with D perhaps TRBD1 (6 bases). In germline, CDR1 is SGHRS, CDR2 YFSETQ. Trimming removed 3 bases from V and 6 bases from J, with 15 bases in between. This CDR3 region has 14 residues. The CDR3 sequence is CASSSWTDSPEAFL. CDR3 nucleotides: TGCGCCAGCAGCTCTTGGACAGATAGTCCTGAAGCTTTCCTT.

This clonotype was counted between two and nine times. The rearrangement joins TRBV28 to TRBJ1-4; D gene unclear. This CDR3 has 13 amino acids. Trimming cost V 8 bases and J 8 bases, with 15 bases left between them. From germline, CDR1 is MDHEN and CDR2 SYDVKM. CDR3 nucleotide sequence: TGTGCCAGCTCCTGGGGTAGGGCAGAAAAACTGTTTTTT. Residues: CASSWGRAEKLFF.

Points on this clonotype: The junction differs from germline at one of its ends, possibly a read error. V and J are TRBV11-2 and TRBJ2-3; tentatively, D is TRBD1 or TRBD2 (5 bases each). This CDR3 spans 14 amino acids. CDR1 and CDR2 (germline): SGHAT, FQNNGV. The CDR3, as DNA: TGTGCAAGCAGCTTAGTGGGGAGCACAGGTACGCAGTATTTT. It yields the protein CASSLVGSTGTQYF.